The 27 T cell receptor beta chains in this list originate from one sample, sequenced in a study of T cell responses to AZD1222 COVID-19 vaccine. Here immunoSEQ multiplex PCR was the method, and the copy in TCRdb shows in-frame clones only, minus some. Among tens of thousands of clones listed, more than 85% were seen once. This specimen was peripheral blood, taken 28 days after the second AZD1222 dose. Every receptor here comes from an adult who received the AZD1222 COVID-19 vaccine.

DNA of the CDR3: TGTGCCAGCAGCTTGAATCAGGGGCGAAGCACAGATACGCAGTATTTT. This gives the protein CASSLNQGRSTDTQYF. This sequence joins TRBV5-6 and TRBJ2-3, with D possibly matching TRBD1 (6 bases). V was cut by 1 base and J by 0 bases, with 12 bases left in between. The germline gives CDR1 SGHDT, CDR2 YYEEEE. This CDR3 region has 16 residues.

This clone was observed a single time. Germline is not matched at one junction end, which may reflect a read error. The chain has TRBV19 and TRBJ2-1, with D unresolved. The CDR3 runs to 14 residues. Germline V lookup: CDR1 LNHDA, CDR2 SQIVND (reference sequence). CDR3 sequence: CASSFPGLYTEQFF. The CDR3 DNA follows: TGTGCCAGTAGTTTCCCGGGCCTATACACTGAGCAGTTCTTC.

The CDR3 protein is CAWSVGGTGNSPLHF. DNA for the CDR3: TGTGCCTGGAGTGTTGGGGGGACAGGGAATTCACCCCTCCACTTT. The rearrangement joins TRBV30 to TRBJ1-6, with 9 bases identical to TRBD1. The germline gives CDR1 GTSNPN, CDR2 SVGIG (reference sequence). The V gene end was trimmed by 0 bases and the J gene end by 7 bases; junction bases not matched to a gene: 4. The CDR3 consists of 15 residues.

This chain uses TRBV2 with TRBJ2-1, with TRBD1 matching 8 bases. Germline assignment: CDR1 SNHLY and CDR2 FYNNEI. This CDR3 is 14 amino acids long. V shed 4 bases, J shed 7 bases, and the junction held 6 bases outside the gene matches. This CDR3 is CASSVRDRRNEQFF. Written as DNA, the CDR3 is TGTGCCAGCAGTGTACGGGACAGGCGGAATGAGCAGTTCTTC.

The chain uses TRBV30 and TRBJ2-6; 7 bases line up with TRBD1. Germline CDR1 reads GTSNPN; CDR2 reads SVGIG (reference sequence). The length of the CDR3 is 16 residues. Trimming cost V 2 bases and J 3 bases; bases outside gene matches: 7. CDR3 coding DNA: TGTGCCTGGAGTTTCTTGACAGGGTTTGGGGCCAACGTCCTGACTTTC. This encodes CAWSFLTGFGANVLTF. Together with reference TRBV30 and TRBJ2-6, the CDR3 gives the full variable domain: SQTIHQWPATLVQPVGSPLSLECTVEGTSNPNLYWYRQAAGRGLQLLFYSVGIGQISSEVPQNLSASRPQDRQFILSSKKLLLSDSGFYLCAWSFLTGFGANVLTFGAGSRLTVL.

Regarding this clone: At one end the junction does not follow the germline gene, possibly because of a read error. The chain combines TRBV14 with TRBJ1-2; D gene ambiguous. Germline CDR1 SGHDN, CDR2 FVKESK. CDR3 length equals 10 residues. The CDR3 nucleotides read TGTGCCAGCAGCCAAGATAGGGCAGAGTTC. This sequence encodes CASSQDRAEF.

The rearrangement links TRBV6-1 to TRBJ1-3; D is uncertain. The ends were cut back, 4 bases at V and 4 bases at J, with 29 bases in the middle. The CDR3 runs to 20 residues. Germline CDR1 and CDR2: MNHNS and SASEGT. The DNA of the CDR3 is TGTGCCAGCAGTGGCCGTACTCATGAAACCACGGGAGCTTACGGAAACACCATATATTTT. Protein product: CASSGRTHETTGAYGNTIYF.

The count of this clone is one. The chain joins TRBV27 to TRBJ2-3, with D possibly matching TRBD2 (6 bases). Trimming removed 5 bases from V and 2 bases from J, with 11 bases in between. Germline CDR1 is MNHEY and CDR2 is SMNVEV (reference sequence). The CDR3 is 14 residues long. CDR3 sequence reads: CASSPGDFTDTQYF. The CDR3 DNA sequence: TGTGCCAGCAGTCCGGGGGACTTCACAGATACGCAGTATTTT.

The V gene is TRBV15, the J gene TRBJ2-5; 10 bases map to TRBD2. The germline V gene has CDR1 LNHNV and CDR2 YYDKDF (reference sequence). The V and J ends lost 2 bases and 5 bases, in that order; junction bases with no gene match: 5. The CDR3 totals 15 residues. The DNA for the CDR3 is TGTGCCACCAGCAGAAGACTAGCGGGTCCGGAGACCCAGTACTTC. Translation gives CATSRRLAGPETQYF.

The chain uses TRBV7-2 and TRBJ1-1; D gene ambiguous. The V gene's germline CDR1 is SGHTA and CDR2 FQGNSA. This CDR3 is 16 amino acids long. V was shortened by 0 bases and J by 0 bases, with 11 bases between the two germline ends. The CDR3 DNA reads as TGTGCCAGCAGCTTAGCTTTACCAGGAATGAACACTGAAGCTTTCTTT. Translated: CASSLALPGMNTEAFF.

V is TRBV6-5 and J is TRBJ1-2; a weak D match, TRBD1 (5 bases). There are 13 residues in the CDR3. Trimming removed 2 bases at V and 8 bases at J, with 12 bases between. Germline loops: CDR1 MNHEY, CDR2 SVGAGI. The CDR3 reads CASSYEDTLGYTF. The DNA for the CDR3 is TGTGCCAGCAGTTACGAGGACACTCTAGGCTACACCTTC.

The chain joins TRBV6-5 to TRBJ2-1; a weak D match, TRBD1 (5 bases). Germline values: CDR1 MNHEY, CDR2 SVGAGI. V gave up 7 bases and J gave up 12 bases, with 16 bases separating them. The CDR3 sequence is 12 residues long. The CDR3: CASTGPRGVQFF. The CDR3 nucleotides are TGTGCCAGCACAGGGCCCCGTGGTGTGCAGTTCTTC.

The chain carries TRBV14 and TRBJ1-2; D is ambiguous. The V end lost 4 bases, the J end lost 4 bases, and 16 bases lay between the germline ends. This CDR3 has 15 residues. Germline V gene sequence: CDR1 SGHDN, CDR2 FVKESK. The CDR3 protein is CASSREPSIFYGYTF. CDR3 sequence (DNA): TGTGCCAGCAGCCGCGAACCCAGCATCTTCTATGGCTACACCTTC.

This rearrangement joins TRBV4-1 to TRBJ1-4; unclear D gene. Germline V gene sequence: CDR1 MGHRA, CDR2 YSYEKL. Trimming shortened V by 4 bases and J by 8 bases, and 17 bases separated the two germline ends. This CDR3 is 15 amino acids long. Here the CDR3 DNA reads TGCGCCAGCAGCCCGCTCCAGGAGAGTCGCGAAAAACTGTTTTTT. Amino acids: CASSPLQESREKLFF.

This clone was counted between two and nine times. This chain links TRBV7-9 with TRBJ1-6; 9 bases align to TRBD1. CDR1 is SEHNR and CDR2 is FQNEAQ in the germline V gene (reference sequence). V lost 5 bases to trimming and J lost 7 bases; unmatched junction nucleotides: 12. CDR3 length: 17 residues. This CDR3 is CASSPNLAGTGNSPLHF. The CDR3 DNA reads as TGTGCCAGCAGCCCCAACCTAGCCGGGACAGGGAATTCACCCCTCCACTTT.

DNA of the CDR3: TGTGCCAGCAGCGCCCGTATCAGCTCTGGAAACACCATATATTTT. As protein: CASSARISSGNTIYF. The V and J genes are TRBV11-2 and TRBJ1-3; D not certain. Germline V gives CDR1 SGHAT, CDR2 FQNNGV. Trimming removed 5 bases from V and 0 bases from J, with 11 bases in between. The CDR3 consists of 15 residues.

The J gene is TRBJ1-1, the V gene TRBV10-3, with TRBD1 identical over 7 bases. Germline V gene data show CDR1 as ENHRY and CDR2 as SYGVKD. V shed 11 bases and J 0 bases; nucleotides not matched to a gene: 12. CDR3 length: 15 residues. CDR3 protein: CAANTGVALNTEAFF. The CDR3 DNA reads TGTGCCGCAAACACAGGGGTGGCACTGAACACTGAAGCTTTCTTT.

The chain has TRBV6-1 and TRBJ1-2; D is uncertain. The CDR3 totals 14 residues. CDR1 is MNHNS, CDR2 SASEGT, per germline. Deletions cut 6 bases from V and 4 bases from J, with 15 bases between. CDR3 loop: CASRYGEGVYGYTF. As DNA, the CDR3 is TGTGCCAGCAGGTACGGTGAGGGCGTCTATGGCTACACCTTC.

This chain links TRBV2 with TRBJ1-2; TRBD1 agrees at 10 bases. This CDR3 is 16 amino acids long. Per germline, CDR1 SNHLY and CDR2 FYNNEI. Unmatched junction bases numbered 14, after V lost 11 bases and J lost 2 bases. The chain's CDR3 is CALLRDRGGRNYGYTF. CDR3 DNA sequence: TGTGCCCTCCTAAGGGACAGGGGTGGCCGAAACTATGGCTACACCTTC.

This chain uses TRBV19 with TRBJ1-1, with D perhaps TRBD1 (6 bases). Trimming removed 4 bases from V and 5 bases from J, with 11 bases in between. The CDR3 loop spans 13 amino acids. Germline lookup yields CDR1 LNHDA and CDR2 SQIVND (reference sequence). The DNA for the CDR3 is TGTGCCAGTAGTAACAGGGTACTGACTGAAGCTTTCTTT. Its protein is CASSNRVLTEAFF.

J is TRBJ2-2 and V is TRBV5-6; 8 bases are shared with TRBD1. CDR3 length equals 15 residues. Germline V gene lookup returns CDR1 SGHDT and CDR2 YYEEEE. Germline trimming cut 2 bases from V and 6 bases from J; bases unmatched to any gene: 6. This CDR3 reads CASSFGQGRAGELFF. The CDR3 coding sequence is TGTGCCAGCAGCTTCGGACAGGGAAGGGCCGGGGAGCTGTTTTTT.

The chain uses TRBV29-1 and TRBJ1-2; D is uncertain. CDR1 is SQVTM, CDR2 ANQGSEA, per germline. V lost 8 bases, J lost 4 bases, and 14 bases lay in between. The CDR3 sequence is 12 residues long. The CDR3 nucleotides are TGCAGCTCGCGGGCAGAAACCTATGGCTACACCTTC. Protein product: CSSRAETYGYTF.

The CDR3 loop reads CASSLYRDATWGYTF. The CDR3 bases are TGTGCCAGCAGTTTATACCGGGACGCCACTTGGGGCTACACCTTC. The chain carries TRBV28 and TRBJ1-2; TRBD1 is a possible D gene (5 bases). Germline CDR1 MDHEN, CDR2 SYDVKM. The CDR3 covers 15 residues. V was trimmed by 1 base and J by 8 bases, leaving 17 bases between them.

The chain links TRBV19 to TRBJ1-6; D is unclear. With 4 bases removed from V and 0 bases from J, the gap between germline ends came to 7 bases. Germline V gives CDR1 LNHDA, CDR2 SQIVND (reference sequence). This CDR3 has 15 residues. CDR3 DNA: TGTGCCAGTAGTACTAGTCTCTCCTATAATTCACCCCTCCACTTT. Its translation is CASSTSLSYNSPLHF.

This clone came up once. The chain carries TRBV19 and TRBJ1-6, with D unresolved. Trimming took off 4 bases at V and 8 bases at J, with 9 bases between the two ends. Germline CDR1 reads LNHDA; CDR2 reads SQIVND (reference sequence). The CDR3 totals 13 residues. CDR3 coding DNA: TGTGCCAGTAGTAGCGCCTTCGATTCACCCCTCCACTTT. Protein product: CASSSAFDSPLHF.

V is TRBV30 and J is TRBJ1-2; 7 positions agree with TRBD1. The CDR3 sequence is 13 residues long. The germline CDR1 and CDR2 sequences are GTSNPN and SVGIG (reference sequence). After removal of 7 bases from V and 7 bases from J, the junction contained 12 bases not matched to a gene. The CDR3 DNA reads TGTGCCTATCGACAGGGCCCAGGGGGTGGCTACACCTTC. This codes for CAYRQGPGGGYTF. The full variable domain, completed using reference TRBV30 and TRBJ1-2, is SQTIHQWPATLVQPVGSPLSLECTVEGTSNPNLYWYRQAAGRGLQLLFYSVGIGQISSEVPQNLSASRPQDRQFILSSKKLLLSDSGFYLCAYRQGPGGGYTFGSGTRLTVV.

The V gene is TRBV9, the J gene TRBJ1-2; D remains ambiguous. Germline V gene data show CDR1 as SGDLS and CDR2 as YYNGEE. V was cut by 0 bases and J by 8 bases, with 14 bases left in between. The CDR3 contains 14 residues. The CDR3 spells CASSVDGGGRGYTF. CDR3 nucleotides: TGTGCCAGCAGCGTAGATGGAGGAGGGCGCGGCTACACCTTC.